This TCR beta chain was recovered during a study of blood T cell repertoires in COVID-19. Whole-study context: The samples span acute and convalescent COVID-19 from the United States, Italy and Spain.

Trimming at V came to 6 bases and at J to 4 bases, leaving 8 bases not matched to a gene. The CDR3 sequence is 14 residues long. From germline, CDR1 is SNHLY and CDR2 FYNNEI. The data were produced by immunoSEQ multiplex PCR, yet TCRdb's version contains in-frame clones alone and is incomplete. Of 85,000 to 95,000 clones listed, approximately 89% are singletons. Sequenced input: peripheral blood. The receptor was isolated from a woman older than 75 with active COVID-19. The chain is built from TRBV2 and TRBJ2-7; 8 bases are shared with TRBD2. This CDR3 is CASSQGSGRYEQYF. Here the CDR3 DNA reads TGTGCCAGCAGCCAGGGGAGCGGGAGATACGAGCAGTACTTC.